This T cell receptor beta chain was captured by sequencing in a study of T cell responses to AZD1222 COVID-19 vaccine. Regarding the study as a whole: Baseline seropositives among AZD1222 recipients totaled only five to seven. There were repertoire samples only from the period after the peak T cell response. Clonal diversity may have been underestimated in mostly white British donors.

Generated by immunoSEQ multiplex PCR, the TCRdb table keeps only in-frame clones and is missing some. The sample holds 65,000 to 80,000 clones, 92% seen once. CDR1 is SGHTA and CDR2 is FQGNSA in the germline V gene. This CDR3 region has 12 residues. V was shortened by 3 bases and J by 2 bases, with 5 bases between the two germline ends. In regard to this clone: Its antigen is not known.

This receptor was obtained from an adult in good health. This chain joins TRBV7-2 and TRBJ2-7; D gene unclear. Specimen: peripheral blood, collected on day 0 of MenACWY control vaccination. The CDR3 spells CASSFSTYEQYF. CDR3 sequence (DNA): TGTGCCAGCAGCTTTTCAACCTACGAGCAGTACTTC. Looking up the rest from reference TRBV7-2 and TRBJ2-7 gives the full variable domain: GAGVSQSPSNKVTEKGKDVELRCDPISGHTALYWYRQSLGQGLEFLIYFQGNSAPDKSGLPSDRFSAERTGGSVSTLTIQRTQQEDSAVYLCASSFSTYEQYFGPGTRLTVT.